Sequencing of this T cell receptor (beta chain) was carried out in a study of blood T cell repertoires in COVID-19. Overall study: The United States, Italy and Spain provided the acute and convalescent COVID-19 samples. T cells, B-cell-depleted T cells, or PBMCs provided the cDNA or gDNA that served as material.

Per the original data handling: Amplification of reference gene primers provided the estimated nucleated cell counts. Produced via immunoSEQ multiplex PCR; TCRdb's table is partial and in-frame only. That table is the source of V, J and clone size, and D and trimming were worked out from the DNA. There are around 240,000 clones in the sample; 70% to 85% occur only once, and approximately 1.3% lies in the top ten. CDR3 length: 17 residues. Germline assignment: CDR1 SEHNR and CDR2 FQNEAQ (reference sequence). V shed 5 bases and J shed 3 bases, with 19 bases lying between them. The receptor's source is a woman aged 40 to 55 who had recovered from COVID-19. The chain couples TRBV7-9 to TRBJ2-2; D perhaps matches TRBD1 (6 bases). Sequencing was performed on peripheral blood. DNA for the CDR3: TGTGCCAGCAGCCGACCGACAGGTACCCCCGACACCGGGGAGCTGTTTTTT. As protein: CASSRPTGTPDTGELFF. The full variable domain, completed using reference TRBV7-9 and TRBJ2-2, is DTGVSQNPRHKITKRGQNVTFRCDPISEHNRLYWYRQTLGQGPEFLTYFQNEAQLEKSRLLSDRFSAERPKGSFSTLEIQRTEQGDSAMYLCASSRPTGTPDTGELFFGEGSRLTVL.